Listed below are T cell receptor beta chains from one sample, sequenced in a study of blood T cells in healthy people across ages. MiXCR, run by TCRdb on the 5' RACE reads, gives a single entry per CDR3 protein. Among roughly 1.9 million distinct CDR3 sequences listed, 39% were seen once. What was sequenced was blood. The receptors come from a human donor in good health. Each CDR3 is given with its conserved first and last residue. The D gene is left open where the match is weak. Size tells how often a clone was seen (once, few, many) or the class of an expanded clone, and some rows leave it out.

TGCAGTGCTAGAGAAACCCAAGCGGAGACCCAGTACTTC CSARETQAETQYF few TRBJ2-5 TRBV20-1 NA
TGCAGCGTTCTGACAGGGCCTACAGATACGCAGTATTTT CSVLTGPTDTQYF few TRBJ2-3 TRBV29-1 TRBD1
TGTGCCAGCAGTTACGATCCTAAGCGGGGGGGCGAGACCCAGTACTTC CASSYDPKRGGETQYF NA TRBJ2-5 TRBV28 TRBD2
TGTGCCAACAGTTCCACCGGGACAGGATACGAGCAGTACTTC CANSSTGTGYEQYF NA TRBJ2-7 TRBV6-5 TRBD1
TGCGCCAGCAGCTTGGATCGACAGATCTACGAGCAGTACTTC CASSLDRQIYEQYF NA TRBJ2-7 TRBV5-1 NA
TGTGCCAGCAGCTTTGGTTCCGCGAACACTGAAGCTTTCTTT CASSFGSANTEAFF many TRBJ1-1 TRBV7-2 NA
TGTGCCAGCAGCTTGAATCAGGGGCCTAGGCAGCCCCAGCATTTT CASSLNQGPRQPQHF NA TRBJ1-5 TRBV11-2 NA
TGTGCCAGCAGTTTAATACTAGCGGGCATGATTCATACGCAGTATTTT CASSLILAGMIHTQYF NA TRBJ2-3 TRBV12-3/TRBV12-4 TRBD2
TGTGCCAGTAAACAGGGGCCTAACTATGGCTACACCTTC CASKQGPNYGYTF few TRBJ1-2 TRBV27 TRBD1
TGTGCCAGCAGTGAAGGGGAGACGCGCTACGAGCAGTACTTC CASSEGETRYEQYF few TRBJ2-7 TRBV2 NA
TGTGCCAGCAGTTATGGACAGGGATGGTGCGAGCAGTACTTC CASSYGQGWCEQYF NA TRBJ2-7 TRBV6-5 TRBD1
TGCGCCAGCAGCTTGGCGGACAACTCCTACGAGCAGTACTTC CASSLADNSYEQYF few TRBJ2-7 TRBV5-1 NA
TGCGCCAGCAGTGGGACTAGCTCAGATACGCAGTATTTT CASSGTSSDTQYF NA TRBJ2-3 TRBV4-3 TRBD2
TGTGCCAGCAGGGATCCTCCGGGACAGCAAGAGACCCAGTACTTC CASRDPPGQQETQYF NA TRBJ2-5 TRBV6-2/TRBV6-3 TRBD1
TGTGCCAGCACCCCGGGACAGGGAGACTACGAGCAGTACTTC CASTPGQGDYEQYF few TRBJ2-7 TRBV7-2 TRBD1
TGTGCCAGCAGTTACTCGACTAGCGGGGAATACAATGAGCAGTTCTTC CASSYSTSGEYNEQFF NA TRBJ2-1 TRBV6-5 TRBD2
TGTGCCAGCAGCCGACCCCCCTACGAGCAGTACTTC CASSRPPYEQYF many TRBJ2-7 TRBV7-9 NA
TGTGCCAGCAGTGAAATTGGGGGGACCGGGGAGCTGTTTTTT CASSEIGGTGELFF NA TRBJ2-2 TRBV6-1 NA
TGTGCCAGCACCCCGGGACAGGGGCTGGGGTATGGCTACACCTTC CASTPGQGLGYGYTF NA TRBJ1-2 TRBV6-2/TRBV6-3 TRBD1
TGTGCCACCAGTGATTCCAGGACTGAAAAACTGTTTTTT CATSDSRTEKLFF NA TRBJ1-4 TRBV24-1 NA